This T cell receptor (beta chain) was identified during a study of vaccination and CD4 T cells after COVID-19. Sequenced with the Oncomine TCR Beta short-read assay was DNA taken from cultured CD4+ T cells. TCRdb reanalysed the PCR reads using MiXCR and keeps one entry per CDR3 protein. Altogether about 23,000 distinct CDR3 sequences are present, 67% being singletons, with the ten largest covering about 22%. Treatment specified: approximately nine-day PBMC culture with coronavirus spike peptide pools or control peptides (ViraFEST assay). The ViraFEST method relied on peptide pools to expand antigen-specific T cells, followed by TCR sequencing. After 10 days of culture, CD4+ T cells were negatively selected. Remarks on this clonotype: Its antigen remains unknown.

This sample comprised CD4+ T cells from blood, cultured in vitro, obtained after SARS-CoV-2 vaccination. The sequence derives from a human donor who received a COVID-19 vaccine.

The CDR3 DNA reads as TGTGCCAGCAGTTACCCTCTAGCGGAGTACACTAGCACAGATACGCAGTATTTT. Encoded protein: CASSYPLAEYTSTDTQYF. The chain carries TRBV6-2 or TRBV6-3 and TRBJ2-3, with TRBD2 matching over 7 bases. The germline CDR1 and CDR2 sequences are MNHEY and SVGEGT. V lost 2 bases and J lost 0; bases outside the gene matches: 11. The CDR3 has 18 amino acids.